This record looks at one T cell receptor beta chain sequence and its context. This sample was taken from a study of blood T cell repertoires in COVID-19. Clinical history as reported by participants underpinned cohort assignment. This table comes from immunoSEQ multiplex PCR, and its TCRdb copy is limited to in-frame clones, with some not included. The sample lists about 160,000 clones, 65% to 85% occurring once. The germline V gene encodes CDR1 MNHEY and CDR2 SVGEGT. The CDR3 sequence is 15 residues long. V shed 2 bases, J shed 7 bases, and the junction held 4 bases outside the gene matches. The rearrangement links TRBV6-2 or TRBV6-3 to TRBJ2-2, with 10 bases matching TRBD2. The clonotype comes from a woman aged 40 to 50 with acute COVID-19. Sequencing used PBMCs or T cells enriched from blood (not recorded which). This chain's CDR3 is CASSYVASGSGELFF. In DNA form, the CDR3 reads TGTGCCAGCAGTTACGTGGCTAGCGGGAGCGGGGAGCTGTTTTTT.